Included here is one TCR beta chain sequence, with context. Its antigen is undetermined. These data originate in a study of long-term antiretroviral therapy in people with HIV. Germline CDR1 SGHDT, CDR2 YYEEEE. V shed 6 bases and J 8 bases; nucleotides not matched to a gene: 9. This CDR3 is 14 amino acids long. At the survey level, the v3.0 immunoSEQ assay was run. Measured with immunoSEQ multiplex PCR; TCRdb has only the in-frame clones, and not every one. The table lists about 35,000 clones, around three quarters of them singletons, with 7% to 7.5% in the top ten. The samples comprised roughly 0.9-11 million cryopreserved PBMC ahead of DNA extraction. Study results and limitations: Repertoire dominance by clones expanded before ART was seen at all time points. Missing from the dataset were any data on ART adherence, viral resistance or therapy changes.

The gene calls are TRBV5-6 and TRBJ1-2, with TRBD1 matching 11 bases. The receptor's source is a woman aged 45-60 years with HIV. Sequencing was performed on unsorted PBMCs, taken 2 years after starting antiretroviral therapy. The DNA of the CDR3 is TGTGCCAGCAACCTAGGACAGGGGGCGCAGGGCTACACCTTC. Translating gives CASNLGQGAQGYTF.